A selection of T cell receptor delta chains follows, all from one sample in a study of gamma-delta T cells after stem cell transplantation. TCRdb made new clone calls on the RT-PCR reads using CATT. Of about 2,000 delta-chain clones listed, roughly 5.9% are singletons. Sequenced: gamma-delta T cells. The receptors here all came from a human donor. It is not recorded whose cells these are; they may come from a transplant donor. Each CDR3 is given with its conserved first and last residue. D genes are given only for firm matches. A row's size may be missing; if present it is once, few, many or a size class.

V: TRDV2
J: TRDJ1
size: .
D: TRDD3
CDR3: CACDPTGTGGPYTDKLIF
DNA: TGTGCCTGTGACCCCACTGGTACTGGGGGACCTTACACCGATAAACTCATCTTT

V: TRDV2
J: TRDJ1
size: .
D: TRDD3
CDR3: CACDTVLRTGGYTDKLIF
DNA: TGTGCCTGTGACACGGTTTTGCGGACTGGGGGATACACCGATAAACTCATCTTT

V: TRDV2
J: TRDJ1
size: medium-sized
D: .
CDR3: CACDTVGAGTDKLIF
DNA: TGTGCCTGTGACACCGTTGGGGCTGGGACCGATAAACTCATCTTT

V: TRDV2
J: TRDJ1
size: large
D: TRDD3
CDR3: CACDAVLGDTRIDKLIF
DNA: TGTGCCTGTGACGCTGTACTGGGGGATACGCGCATAGATAAACTCATCTTT

V: TRDV2
J: TRDJ1
size: medium-sized
D: .
CDR3: CACDRLHPIDNKLIF
DNA: TGTGCCTGTGACCGGCTTCACCCCATTGATAATAAACTCATCTTT

V: TRDV2
J: TRDJ1
size: large
D: TRDD3
CDR3: CACDTVRGGAGIQPDKLIF
DNA: TGTGCCTGTGACACTGTACGTGGTGGGGCAGGGATACAGCCCGATAAACTCATCTTT

V: TRDV2
J: TRDJ3
size: .
D: TRDD2
CDR3: CACDSAFLRAGLGDTSTWDTRQMFF
DNA: TGTGCCTGTGACTCGGCCTTCCTAAGGGCTGGACTGGGTGATACCTCAACCTGGGACACCCGACAGATGTTTTTC

V: TRDV2
J: TRDJ1
size: medium-sized
D: TRDD3
CDR3: CACDPILLGDRLPYTDKLIF
DNA: TGTGCCTGTGACCCCATTTTACTGGGGGACCGTTTACCGTACACCGATAAACTCATCTTT

V: TRDV2
J: TRDJ1
size: medium-sized
D: TRDD3
CDR3: CACDTLGNGRGYRYTDKLIF
DNA: TGTGCCTGTGACACTCTGGGTAATGGGAGGGGATACCGGTACACCGATAAACTCATCTTT

V: TRDV2
J: TRDJ1
size: .
D: TRDD3
CDR3: CACDAVLGDRLPYTDKLIF
DNA: TGTGCCTGTGATGCGGTACTGGGGGACCGTTTACCGTACACCGATAAACTCATCTTT

V: TRDV2
J: TRDJ1
size: few
D: .
CDR3: CACDTVLPLNDTDKLIF
DNA: TGTGCCTGTGACACCGTTCTTCCCCTGAATGATACCGATAAACTCATCTTC

V: TRDV2
J: TRDJ1
size: medium-sized
D: TRDD3
CDR3: CACDTLFRGIKADKLIF
DNA: TGTGCCTGTGACACCCTTTTTCGGGGGATTAAGGCCGATAAACTCATCTTT

V: TRDV2
J: TRDJ2
size: large
D: .
CDR3: CACDTLNTHGSFSSAAQLFF
DNA: TGTGCCTGTGACACCCTAAATACTCATGGGTCTTTCAGTTCGGCAGCACAACTCTTCTTT

V: TRDV2
J: TRDJ1
size: large
D: .
CDR3: CACDSLHGETTDKLIF
DNA: TGTGCCTGTGACTCCCTCCACGGGGAGACCACCGATAAACTCATCTTT

V: TRDV2
J: TRDJ1
size: medium-sized
D: TRDD3
CDR3: CACDPVLGDTHLYTDKLIF
DNA: TGTGCCTGTGACCCCGTACTGGGGGATACGCATCTCTACACCGATAAACTCATCTTT